One and the same sample provided the 12 T cell receptor beta chains below, sequenced in a study of blood T cell repertoires in COVID-19. Repertoires were generated with immunoSEQ multiplex PCR, while TCRdb's copy carries only in-frame clones and drops some. Altogether 310,000 or so clones are present, around 88% being singletons, with the ten largest covering 1.5% to 2%. Sequenced input: peripheral blood. The origin of the receptors is a woman aged 50 to 65 with acute or convalescent COVID-19.

The V and J genes are TRBV5-1 and TRBJ2-3; TRBD2 matches at 15 bases. CDR1 and CDR2 (germline): SGHRS, YFSETQ. After removal of 4 bases from V and 4 bases from J, the junction contained 4 bases not matched to a gene. The CDR3 covers 16 residues. CDR3 sequence reads: CASSGTSGRIADTQYF. CDR3 bases: TGCGCCAGCAGCGGGACTAGCGGGAGGATTGCAGATACGCAGTATTTT.

The chain links TRBV28 to TRBJ1-2; D possibly corresponds to TRBD1 (6 bases). V was shortened by 5 bases and J by 8 bases, with 24 bases between the two germline ends. The CDR3 is made up of 16 amino acids. Germline V CDR1 and CDR2: MDHEN, SYDVKM. CDR3 sequence reads: CASSRNPRQDPRGYTF. The CDR3, as DNA: TGTGCCAGCAGTAGAAACCCGAGACAGGACCCCCGGGGCTACACCTTC.

V and J are TRBV6-2 or TRBV6-3 and TRBJ1-5; D unresolved. With 0 bases removed from V and 0 bases from J, the gap between germline ends came to 21 bases. The CDR3 length is 20 residues. Per the germline V gene, CDR1 is MNHEY and CDR2 is SVGEGT. CDR3 amino acids: CASSYSGGTQILYSNQPQHF. The CDR3, as DNA: TGTGCCAGCAGTTACTCCGGAGGAACCCAGATACTCTATAGCAATCAGCCCCAGCATTTT.

The rearrangement joins TRBV9 to TRBJ1-2; 9 bases agree with TRBD1. The CDR3 spans 15 residues. V shed 4 bases and J 3 bases; nucleotides not matched to a gene: 7. Germline V CDR1 and CDR2: SGDLS, YYNGEE. Here the CDR3 DNA reads TGTGCCAGCAGCCCCCGGACAGGGGACCACTATGGCTACACCTTC. Amino acids: CASSPRTGDHYGYTF.

The rearrangement links TRBV5-8 to TRBJ2-1; D not certain. Trimming shortened V by 4 bases and J by 0 bases, and 14 bases separated the two germline ends. Germline CDR1 reads SGHTS; CDR2 reads YDEGEE. The length of the CDR3 is 16 residues. The CDR3 reads CASSPAHFTSYNEQFF. CDR3 sequence (DNA): TGTGCCAGCAGCCCTGCCCACTTTACCTCCTACAATGAGCAGTTCTTC.

J is TRBJ2-7 and V is TRBV15; 12 bases fit TRBD1. CDR3 length: 17 amino acids. The V segment lost 3 bases and the J segment 2 bases; nucleotides outside the gene matches: 8. CDR1 and CDR2 from the germline V gene are LNHNV and YYDKDF (reference sequence). DNA of the CDR3: TGTGCCACCAGCAGCCGCTTAGGGACAGGGGGCACCTACGAGCAGTACTTC. Translated: CATSSRLGTGGTYEQYF.

This clone was observed a few times. The chain recombines TRBV11-1 with TRBJ2-2, with a weak D call TRBD1 (6 bases). The CDR3 is 14 amino acids. Germline V gene lookup returns CDR1 SGHAT and CDR2 FQDESV (reference sequence). Trimming left V 5 bases short and J 5 bases short, with 12 bases between. The CDR3 loop is CASSANRVTGELFF. DNA of the CDR3: TGTGCCAGCAGCGCAAACAGGGTTACCGGGGAGCTGTTTTTT.

The rearrangement uses TRBV27 and TRBJ1-2; possible D gene TRBD1, 5 bases. Germline V gene data show CDR1 as MNHEY and CDR2 as SMNVEV (reference sequence). V lost 5 bases and J 4 bases, leaving 14 bases between the germline ends. There are 14 residues in the CDR3. The CDR3 spells CASSPRTGIYGYTF. As DNA, the CDR3 is TGTGCCAGCAGTCCCCGTACAGGCATCTATGGCTACACCTTC.

V is TRBV29-1 and J is TRBJ1-1, with 10 bases that match TRBD1. The CDR3 is made up of 12 amino acids. The V gene end was trimmed by 7 bases and the J gene end by 4 bases; junction bases not matched to a gene: 3. Germline V lookup: CDR1 SQVTM, CDR2 ANQGSEA. CDR3 region: CSARTGGTEAFF. For the CDR3, the DNA is TGCAGCGCACGGACAGGGGGCACTGAAGCTTTCTTT.

This clone was observed a single time. This chain joins TRBV9 and TRBJ2-7, with 8 bases that match TRBD1. Looked up from germline, CDR1 is SGDLS and CDR2 is YYNGEE. Trimming cost V 2 bases and J 5 bases; bases outside gene matches: 6. The CDR3 extends over 14 amino acids. CDR3 DNA: TGTGCCAGCAGCGTTGGACAGGGCAGGAACGAGCAGTACTTC. Protein: CASSVGQGRNEQYF.

The genes are TRBV9 and TRBJ2-2, with unresolved D. Looked up from germline, CDR1 is SGDLS and CDR2 is YYNGEE. V dropped 1 base and J dropped 1 base, with 5 bases sitting between them. The CDR3 runs to 14 residues. Written as DNA, the CDR3 is TGTGCCAGCAGCGTATCGCGGAACACCGGGGAGCTGTTTTTT. This sequence encodes CASSVSRNTGELFF.

The V gene is TRBV3-1 (or the pseudogene TRBV3-2), the J gene TRBJ1-4; D is possibly TRBD1 (6 bases). Germline V gene lookup returns CDR1 LGHDT and CDR2 YNNKEL (reference sequence). The germline V and J ends were trimmed by 5 bases and 8 bases, with 18 bases remaining between them. This CDR3 has 15 amino acids. The CDR3 bases are TGTGCCAGCAGCGGCTCAAAACAGGGAGGGGAAAAACTGTTTTTT. This translates into CASSGSKQGGEKLFF.